One sample yielded the 5 T cell receptor beta chains listed below, sequenced in a study of beta chain features in type 1 diabetes. The study's findings and limits: Significant though moderate, a shortening of TCRB CDR3s appeared in all four CD4+ subsets of Type 1 diabetes patients.

Since all of the isolated RNA was reverse transcribed, expressed TCRB transcripts were what got sequenced. Method: immunoSEQ multiplex PCR; TCRdb's copy keeps in-frame clones and lacks some. Here the sample spans 250,000 to 350,000 clones, roughly 15% being singletons. Their cognate antigens are unknown. The sample was naive CD4+ T cells from blood. The source is a man aged 18 to 30 with type 1 diabetes.

This clone showed up just once. The V and J genes are TRBV9 and TRBJ1-2; 8 nucleotides match TRBD1. Germline-derived CDR1 and CDR2 are SGDLS and YYNGEE. The CDR3 totals 16 residues. Germline trimming cut 4 bases from V and 0 bases from J; bases unmatched to any gene: 8. The DNA for the CDR3 is TGTGCCAGCAGCCCCCAGGGGGCCCTAGCTAACTATGGCTACACCTTC. As protein: CASSPQGALANYGYTF. The full variable domain, rest sourced from reference TRBV9 and TRBJ1-2, is DSGVTQTPKHLITATGQRVTLRCSPRSGDLSVYWYQQSLDQGLQFLIQYYNGEERAKGNILERFSAQQFPDLHSELNLSSLELGDSALYFCASSPQGALANYGYTFGSGTRLTVV.

This clone has a handful of counts. The gene calls are TRBV4-3 and TRBJ2-5; the match to TRBD2 covers 8 bases. This CDR3 contains 19 residues. The trim removed 4 bases at V and 2 bases at J, leaving 18 bases unmatched. Germline V lookup: CDR1 LGHNA, CDR2 YSLEER. The CDR3 DNA sequence: TGCGCCAGCAGCCCCCTGGAGGGACTAGGTCGTTGGAGGCAAGAGACCCAGTACTTC. Its translation is CASSPLEGLGRWRQETQYF.

This sequence joins TRBV7-2 and TRBJ2-7; no clear D gene. Germline V gene data show CDR1 as SGHTA and CDR2 as FQGNSA. There are 11 residues in the CDR3. The V end lost 4 bases, the J end lost 5 bases, and 6 bases lay between the germline ends. CDR3 nucleotides: TGTGCCAGCAGCTCTAGAAACGAGCAGTACTTC. It is translated as CASSSRNEQYF.

V is TRBV7-8 and J is TRBJ2-7, with TRBD2 matching over 8 bases. With 0 bases clipped from V and 6 bases from J, the junction kept 13 bases outside the gene matches. CDR3 length: 17 amino acids. CDR1 SGHVS and CDR2 FQNEAQ come from the germline V gene. CDR3 in amino acids: CASSLARGGRNPSEQYF. The CDR3 DNA follows: TGTGCCAGCAGCTTAGCGCGGGGCGGGAGGAATCCATCCGAGCAGTACTTC.

The V and J genes are TRBV5-1 and TRBJ2-7, with D unresolved. Trimming pared 2 bases from V and 4 bases from J, leaving 10 bases between. The CDR3 totals 13 residues. Germline V gene lookup returns CDR1 SGHRS and CDR2 YFSETQ. The CDR3 spells CASSFSPEYEQYF. The DNA of the CDR3 is TGCGCCAGCAGCTTCTCCCCGGAGTACGAGCAGTACTTC.